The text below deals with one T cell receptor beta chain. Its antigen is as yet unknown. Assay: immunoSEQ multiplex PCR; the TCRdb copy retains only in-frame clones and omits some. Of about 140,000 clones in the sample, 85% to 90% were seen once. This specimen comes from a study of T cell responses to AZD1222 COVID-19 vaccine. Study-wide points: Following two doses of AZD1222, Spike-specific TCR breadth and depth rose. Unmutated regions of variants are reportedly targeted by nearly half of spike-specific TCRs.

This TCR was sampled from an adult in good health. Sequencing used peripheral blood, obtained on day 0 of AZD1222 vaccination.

The CDR3 sequence: CASSLVGLGDTLGYTF. The CDR3 nucleotides are TGTGCCAGCAGTTTAGTGGGGCTCGGGGACACCCTCGGCTACACCTTC. The chain joins TRBV28 to TRBJ1-2; TRBD1 is a possible D gene (6 bases). Looked up from germline, CDR1 is MDHEN and CDR2 is SYDVKM. The CDR3 is made up of 16 amino acids. Trimming pared 2 bases from V and 8 bases from J, leaving 21 bases between.